The T cell receptor beta chain under discussion was sequenced for a study of cytomegalovirus exposure and HLA in healthy donors. The CDR3 contains 18 residues. The germline V gene has CDR1 LNHDA and CDR2 SQIVND (reference sequence). Germline trimming cut 4 bases from V and 8 bases from J; bases unmatched to any gene: 15. Findings of the study overall: Most likely, a cluster of highly shared sequence variants arose as a sequencing artifact.

The PCR had 60 Vbeta and 13 Jbeta primers. Clones were sequenced by immunoSEQ multiplex PCR, and TCRdb holds only the in-frame ones, with some missing. Its listing shows roughly 120,000 clones. As regards this clone: Its antigen is not known.

The chain links TRBV19 to TRBJ1-6; 9 nucleotides line up with TRBD1. The sample consisted of PBMCs. The receptor comes from a man aged 30-40 years in good health and CMV-seronegative. The CDR3 sequence is CASSSTGGAVGDDSPLHF. The CDR3 DNA is TGTGCCAGTAGTAGCACAGGGGGCGCGGTAGGTGATGATTCACCCCTCCACTTT.